The 32 T cell receptor beta chains listed next were all sequenced from one sample in a study of blood T cell repertoires in COVID-19. Sequencing used immunoSEQ multiplex PCR; TCRdb keeps in-frame clones, though not all of them. The sample has 45,000 to 70,000 clones, more than 60% seen once; the top ten hold roughly 18%. The sequenced material came from peripheral blood. The source is a woman in her fifties or sixties with active or convalescent COVID-19.

As to this clone: A junction boundary mismatches the germline segment, possibly from a read error. V gene TRBV5-1 combines with J gene TRBJ2-3; the match to TRBD1 covers 7 bases. The germline V gene has CDR1 SGHRS and CDR2 YFSETQ. This CDR3 region has 14 residues. CDR3 in DNA: TGCGCCAGCAGCTTGGCAGGGGGATCAGATACGCTGTATTTT. It yields the protein CASSLAGGSDTLYF.

The chain links TRBV11-2 to TRBJ2-3, with D perhaps matching TRBD2 (6 bases). Trimming took 0 bases from V and 1 from J, leaving 11 bases between them. The germline CDR1 and CDR2 sequences are SGHAT and FQNNGV. This CDR3 has 16 residues. CDR3 coding DNA: TGTGCCAGCAGCTTAGACGGAGGAGGGGGCACAGATACGCAGTATTTT. The encoded protein is CASSLDGGGGTDTQYF.

V and J are TRBV7-9 and TRBJ2-1, with 11 bases that match TRBD2. V dropped 5 bases and J dropped 5; count of bases not matched to a gene: 14. The germline gives CDR1 SEHNR, CDR2 FQNEAQ (reference sequence). The CDR3 has 18 residues. CDR3 residues: CASSLSGRALIIHNEQFF. The CDR3 DNA sequence: TGTGCCAGCAGCCTTAGCGGGAGGGCCCTTATAATCCACAATGAGCAGTTCTTC.

V usage is TRBV5-8 and J usage is TRBJ2-3, with a possible D match to TRBD1 (6 bases). The germline V gene encodes CDR1 SGHTS and CDR2 YDEGEE. The CDR3 is made up of 15 amino acids. Deletions cut 1 base from V and 3 bases from J, with 12 bases between. The CDR3 protein is CASSLTWGRTDTQYF. Written as DNA, the CDR3 is TGTGCCAGCAGCTTGACTTGGGGGCGGACAGATACGCAGTATTTT. The variable domain in full, completed from reference TRBV5-8 and TRBJ2-3, reads EAGVTQSPTHLIKTRGQQATLRCSPISGHTSVYWYQQALGLGLQFLLWYDEGEERNRGNFPPRFSGRQFPNYSSELNVNALELEDSALYLCASSLTWGRTDTQYFGPGTRLTVL.

This clone has just a few counts. The chain joins TRBV6-5 to TRBJ1-1; TRBD1 matches 9 bases. Germline CDR1 reads MNHEY; CDR2 reads SVGAGI. V shed 6 bases, J shed 7 bases, and the junction held 12 bases outside the gene matches. CDR3 length: 15 amino acids. This CDR3 reads CASSQDRGARYEAFF. CDR3 sequence (DNA): TGTGCCAGCAGCCAGGACAGGGGCGCTCGTTATGAAGCTTTCTTT.

The rearrangement links TRBV29-1 to TRBJ2-5; D is undetermined. The V end was cut by 6 bases, the J end by 1 base, with 9 bases between. Germline V lookup: CDR1 SQVTM, CDR2 ANQGSEA. This CDR3 is built from 12 residues. CDR3 sequence reads: CSVYGSQETQYF. The CDR3 nucleotides read TGCAGCGTATACGGGTCCCAAGAGACCCAGTACTTC.

The chain combines TRBV4-2 with TRBJ1-5; perhaps TRBD1 as D (5 bases). Trimming took off 0 bases at V and 3 bases at J, with 9 bases between the two ends. Looked up from germline, CDR1 is LGHNA and CDR2 is YNFKEQ. This CDR3 spans 15 amino acids. The CDR3 DNA is TGTGCCAGCAGCCAAGACAGGGCTAACAATCAGCCCCAGCATTTT. This gives the protein CASSQDRANNQPQHF.

The rearrangement joins TRBV19 to TRBJ1-4; 7 bases align to TRBD1. V lost 6 bases and J lost 3; bases outside the gene matches: 7. Per the germline V gene, CDR1 is LNHDA and CDR2 is SQIVND (reference sequence). The CDR3 sequence is 15 residues long. CDR3 nucleotide sequence: TGTGCCAGTAGCAGGGGGAATCAGGCTAATGAAAAACTGTTTTTT. It encodes CASSRGNQANEKLFF.

V usage is TRBV12-3 or TRBV12-4 and J usage is TRBJ2-2; D is undetermined. The CDR3 contains 12 residues. V dropped 6 bases and J dropped 2 bases, with 4 bases sitting between them. CDR3 nucleotide sequence: TGTGCCAGCAGCCTAAACACCGGGGAGCTGTTTTTT. Amino acids: CASSLNTGELFF.

In DNA, the CDR3 is TGTGCCAGCAGCCCGGACTTGCAAGAGACCCAGTACTTC. This codes for CASSPDLQETQYF. The rearrangement links TRBV11-2 to TRBJ2-5; possibly TRBD2 for D (5 bases). Germline lookup yields CDR1 SGHAT and CDR2 FQNNGV. The CDR3 runs to 13 residues. Trimming stripped 5 bases from V and 2 bases from J, with 9 bases between.

The V gene is TRBV3-1 (or the pseudogene TRBV3-2), the J gene TRBJ1-2; TRBD1 matches 9 bases. The germline V gene encodes CDR1 LGHDT and CDR2 YNNKEL (reference sequence). The V and J ends lost 3 bases and 0 bases, in that order; junction bases with no gene match: 17. The CDR3 consists of 20 residues. CDR3 in amino acids: CASSQAESGTGIHPNYGYTF. The CDR3 DNA reads as TGTGCCAGCAGCCAGGCAGAGTCCGGGACAGGGATCCACCCTAACTATGGCTACACCTTC.

The chain has TRBV24-1 and TRBJ2-5, with TRBD1 matching over 7 bases. V trimming: 5 bases; J trimming: 2 bases; junction bases outside the gene matches: 4. The CDR3 spans 14 residues. The V gene's germline CDR1 is KGHDR and CDR2 SFDVKD. The CDR3 spells CATSAPGGQETQYF. DNA for the CDR3: TGTGCCACCAGTGCGCCAGGGGGACAAGAGACCCAGTACTTC.

CDR3 protein: CAWSVYGQPQHF. The CDR3 region has the DNA TGTGCCTGGAGTGTTTACGGTCAGCCCCAGCATTTT. This sequence joins TRBV30 and TRBJ1-5; D is uncertain. V lost 0 bases and J lost 6, with 6 bases in between. This CDR3 has 12 amino acids. Germline V lookup: CDR1 GTSNPN, CDR2 SVGIG (reference sequence).

The V and J genes are TRBV29-1 and TRBJ1-2, with 7 bases fitting TRBD1. The ends lost 2 bases at V and 8 bases at J; junction bases unmatched: 11. Germline V gene data show CDR1 as SQVTM and CDR2 as ANQGSEA. The CDR3 is made up of 14 amino acids. Here the CDR3 reads CSVEWGQTSSGYTF. CDR3 nucleotides: TGCAGCGTTGAATGGGGACAGACCTCTAGCGGCTACACCTTC.

This clone has just a few counts. This chain joins TRBV30 and TRBJ2-2; 10 bases map to TRBD1. CDR1 is GTSNPN and CDR2 is SVGIG in the germline V gene (reference sequence). CDR3 size: 16 residues. J gave up 4 bases and V 3 bases, and 8 bases lay outside the gene matches. CDR3 sequence (DNA): TGTGCCTGGAGACGGCGTGGGACAGGGGCCACCGGGGAGCTGTTTTTT. Its translation is CAWRRRGTGATGELFF.

V and J are TRBV5-1 and TRBJ2-2; D uncertain. This CDR3 spans 13 amino acids. Trimming removed 4 bases from V and 0 bases from J, with 4 bases in between. CDR1 is SGHRS, CDR2 YFSETQ, per germline. The CDR3 bases are TGCGCCAGCAGCCCCGCGAACACCGGGGAGCTGTTTTTT. It codes for CASSPANTGELFF.

The chain couples TRBV18 to TRBJ2-2, with TRBD1 matching over 11 bases. CDR3 size: 17 residues. With 2 bases clipped from V and 3 bases from J, the junction kept 5 bases outside the gene matches. Germline CDR1 is KGHSH and CDR2 is LQKENI. The CDR3 sequence: CASSPSRTGGDTGELFF. Here the CDR3 DNA reads TGTGCCAGCTCACCATCCAGGACAGGGGGCGACACCGGGGAGCTGTTTTTT.

The chain is built from TRBV24-1 and TRBJ2-2; 12 nucleotides agree with TRBD1. The J segment lost 6 bases and the V segment lost 5 bases, leaving 12 bases of the junction unmatched. The CDR3 sequence is 18 residues long. Germline lookup yields CDR1 KGHDR and CDR2 SFDVKD. The CDR3 spells CATSGPGQGAPRPGELFF. In nucleotides, the CDR3 is TGTGCCACCAGTGGCCCGGGACAGGGGGCCCCGCGGCCCGGGGAGCTGTTTTTT.

The chain is built from TRBV4-1 and TRBJ2-7; 13 bases match TRBD2. The CDR3 is 15 amino acids. The junction had 1 base not matched to a gene; V was cut back by 2 bases and J by 3 bases. CDR1 is MGHRA and CDR2 is YSYEKL in the germline V gene. The CDR3 is CASSQRLAGGYEQYF. CDR3 coding DNA: TGCGCCAGCAGCCAAAGACTAGCGGGAGGCTACGAGCAGTACTTC.

This clone has a single count. The V call is TRBV7-9, the J call TRBJ2-5; 11 nucleotides align to TRBD1. CDR3 length: 14 residues. Trimming removed 5 bases from V and 5 bases from J; junction bases left unmatched: 4. Germline V CDR1 and CDR2: SEHNR, FQNEAQ (reference sequence). The CDR3 DNA is TGTGCCAGCAGCGGACAGGGGGCTGGGGAGACCCAGTACTTC. This gives the protein CASSGQGAGETQYF. Drawing the rest from reference TRBV7-9 and TRBJ2-5, the complete variable domain is DTGVSQNPRHKITKRGQNVTFRCDPISEHNRLYWYRQTLGQGPEFLTYFQNEAQLEKSRLLSDRFSAERPKGSFSTLEIQRTEQGDSAMYLCASSGQGAGETQYFGPGTRLLVL.

The J gene is TRBJ1-1, the V gene TRBV12-3 or TRBV12-4; no reliable D call. The CDR3 totals 13 residues. The V and J ends lost 8 bases and 3 bases respectively, with 13 bases between them. CDR3: CASREALYTEAFF. The CDR3 DNA reads TGTGCCAGCCGAGAAGCCCTCTACACTGAAGCTTTCTTT.

The chain is built from TRBV7-9 and TRBJ2-1; 12 nucleotides agree with TRBD2. The germline CDR1 and CDR2 sequences are SEHNR and FQNEAQ (reference sequence). The CDR3 totals 17 residues. After removal of 3 bases from V and 3 bases from J, the junction contained 6 bases not matched to a gene. CDR3 loop: CASSLSLAGGGYNEQFF. The DNA of the CDR3 is TGTGCCAGCAGCTTGAGCCTAGCGGGAGGGGGCTACAATGAGCAGTTCTTC.

The chain combines TRBV21-1 with TRBJ2-1; the D call of TRBD2 is as the table states it, not checked on the DNA. TRBV21-1 is a known pseudogene. The CDR3 runs 14 residues. The CDR3 spells CASSIKPGDDEQFF. CDR3 in DNA: TGTGCCAGCAGCATCAAACCGGGAGACGATGAGCAGTTCTTC.

This clone showed up just a few times. J is TRBJ2-7 and V is TRBV7-6, with 12 bases matching TRBD2. Germline CDR1 reads SGHVS; CDR2 reads FNYEAQ. This CDR3 is 15 amino acids long. After removal of 3 bases from V and 3 bases from J, the junction contained 3 bases not matched to a gene. For the CDR3, the DNA is TGTGCCAGCAGCTTCACGACTAGCGGGGGCTACGAGCAGTACTTC. Protein: CASSFTTSGGYEQYF.

The chain couples TRBV19 to TRBJ1-5, with a tentative D call TRBD1 (5 bases). CDR1 and CDR2 (germline): LNHDA, SQIVND (reference sequence). The CDR3 consists of 16 residues. The V and J ends lost 6 bases and 3 bases respectively, with 18 bases between them. The CDR3 nucleotides read TGTGCCAGTAGGAGAGTGGGTAAGGGGTTCAATCAGCCCCAGCATTTT. Its protein product is CASRRVGKGFNQPQHF.

The V and J genes are TRBV19 and TRBJ2-1; 10 positions match TRBD2. This CDR3 comprises 17 residues. Germline assignment: CDR1 LNHDA and CDR2 SQIVND (reference sequence). After removal of 8 bases from V and 8 bases from J, the junction contained 18 bases not matched to a gene. DNA of the CDR3: TGTGCCAGTTCTTCAAGCGGGAGGGCTTCTGCGGGGTATGAGCAGTTCTTC. This sequence encodes CASSSSGRASAGYEQFF.

The chain recombines TRBV29-1 with TRBJ1-5, with D hard to call. With 2 bases removed from V and 7 bases from J, the gap between germline ends came to 12 bases. Germline assignment: CDR1 SQVTM and CDR2 ANQGSEA. The CDR3 sequence is 13 residues long. The CDR3 DNA reads as TGCAGCGTTGAATTTCGGGCGGGACAGCCCCAGCATTTT. The encoded protein is CSVEFRAGQPQHF.

This chain's CDR3 is CASATSIPYEQYF. The CDR3 DNA follows: TGTGCTAGTGCGACTAGCATTCCCTACGAGCAGTACTTC. This rearrangement joins TRBV12-5 to TRBJ2-7; 7 bases fit TRBD2. V lost 7 bases, J lost 2 bases, and 5 bases stayed unmatched. Germline-derived CDR1 and CDR2 are LGHNT and FRNRAP. This CDR3 region has 13 residues. Full variable domain (missing parts from reference TRBV12-5 and TRBJ2-7): DARVTQTPRHKVTEMGQEVTMRCQPILGHNTVFWYRQTMMQGLELLAYFRNRAPLDDSGMPKDRFSAEMPDATLATLKIQPSEPRDSAVYFCASATSIPYEQYFGPGTRLTVT.

This chain links TRBV29-1 with TRBJ2-2, with D possibly matching TRBD2 (6 bases). Germline CDR1 reads SQVTM; CDR2 reads ANQGSEA. The length of the CDR3 is 12 residues. CDR3 nucleotide sequence: TGCACCGGAGGGCGGAACACCGGGGAGCTGTTTTTT. Translation: CTGGRNTGELFF.

The gene calls are TRBV20-1 and TRBJ2-7, with D possibly matching TRBD1 (6 bases). The germline V gene has CDR1 DFQATT and CDR2 SNEGSKA (reference sequence). The CDR3 runs to 15 residues. V lost 3 bases, J lost 5 bases, and 20 bases lay in between. The CDR3 reads CSASKGSRGWDEQYF. The CDR3 bases are TGCAGTGCTAGTAAGGGCAGCAGGGGCTGGGACGAGCAGTACTTC.

This chain joins TRBV6-4 and TRBJ2-6; D not resolved. The germline CDR1 and CDR2 sequences are MRHNA and SNTAGT. V was cut by 4 bases and J by 2 bases, with 15 bases left in between. CDR3 size: 17 residues. CDR3 sequence: CASSANPRRTGANVLTF. The CDR3 coding sequence is TGTGCCAGCAGTGCAAATCCCCGCAGGACTGGGGCCAACGTCCTGACTTTC.

This clone was recorded once. DNA for the CDR3: TGCGCCAGCAGCACCCCCGGACGGGAGGCCGACTTCACAGATACGCAGTATTTT. This sequence encodes CASSTPGREADFTDTQYF. The chain recombines TRBV5-1 with TRBJ2-3; 7 bases agree with TRBD2. CDR1 SGHRS and CDR2 YFSETQ come from the germline V gene. CDR3 size: 18 residues. V was pared by 4 bases and J by 2 bases, with 16 bases of the junction left unmatched. Full variable domain (rest looked up from reference TRBV5-1 and TRBJ2-3): KAGVTQTPRYLIKTRGQQVTLSCSPISGHRSVSWYQQTPGQGLQFLFEYFSETQRNKGNFPGRFSGRQFSNSRSEMNVSTLELGDSALYLCASSTPGREADFTDTQYFGPGTRLTVL.